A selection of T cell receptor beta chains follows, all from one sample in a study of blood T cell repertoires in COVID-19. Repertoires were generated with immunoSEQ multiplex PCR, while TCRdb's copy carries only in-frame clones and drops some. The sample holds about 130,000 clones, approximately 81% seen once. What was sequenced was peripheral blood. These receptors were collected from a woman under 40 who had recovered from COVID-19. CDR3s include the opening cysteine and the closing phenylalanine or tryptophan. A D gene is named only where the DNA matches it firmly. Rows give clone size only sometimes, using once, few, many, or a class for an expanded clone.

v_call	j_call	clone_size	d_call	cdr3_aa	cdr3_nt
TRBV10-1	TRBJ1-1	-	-	CAIGPRAANTEAFF	TGCGCCATCGGCCCCAGGGCGGCGAACACTGAAGCTTTCTTT
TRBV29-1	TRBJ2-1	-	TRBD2	CSVEPTSGRLNEQFF	TGCAGCGTTGAACCCACTAGCGGGAGACTCAATGAGCAGTTCTTC
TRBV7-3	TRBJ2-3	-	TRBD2	CASSLASGLAGGPQDTQYF	TGTGCCAGCAGCCTGGCTTCGGGACTAGCGGGGGGGCCGCAAGATACGCAGTATTTT
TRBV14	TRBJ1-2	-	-	CASSQEAGKGYGYTF	TGTGCCAGCAGCCAAGAAGCAGGGAAAGGCTATGGCTACACCTTC
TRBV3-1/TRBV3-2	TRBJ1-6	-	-	CASSQGGISNSPLHF	TGTGCCAGCAGCCAAGGGGGCATATCTAATTCACCCCTCCACTTT
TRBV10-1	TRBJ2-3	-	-	CASSRDTSTDTQYF	TGCGCCAGCAGCCGGGACACCTCCACAGATACGCAGTATTTT
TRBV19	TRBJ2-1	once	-	CASSADYYNEQFF	TGTGCCAGTAGTGCCGACTACTACAATGAGCAGTTCTTC
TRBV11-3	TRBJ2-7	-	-	CASSDSDYEQYF	TGTGCCAGCTCGGACAGTGACTACGAGCAGTACTTC
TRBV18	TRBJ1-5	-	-	CASSRSSGGGEPQHF	TGTGCCAGCTCACGAAGCTCGGGGGGCGGGGAGCCCCAGCATTTT
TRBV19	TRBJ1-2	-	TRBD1	CASSFNPGTVNYGYTF	TGTGCCAGTAGTTTTAATCCCGGGACAGTAAACTATGGCTACACCTTC
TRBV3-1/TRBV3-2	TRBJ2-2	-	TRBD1	CASRLGTANTGELFF	TGTGCCAGCAGACTGGGGACAGCGAACACCGGGGAGCTGTTTTTT
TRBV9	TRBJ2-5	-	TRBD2	CASSPIAGSGETQYF	TGTGCCAGCAGCCCGATAGCGGGGTCGGGAGAGACCCAGTACTTC
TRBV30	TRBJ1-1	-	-	CAWSVRGRGITEAFF	TGTGCCTGGAGTGTACGAGGGAGGGGGATCACTGAAGCTTTCTTT
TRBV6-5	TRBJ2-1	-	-	CASSYFGEGNEQFF	TGTGCCAGCAGTTACTTCGGGGAAGGCAATGAGCAGTTCTTC
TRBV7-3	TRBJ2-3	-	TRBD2	CASSLQAGSRDTQYF	TGTGCCAGCAGCTTACAAGCGGGGTCGAGAGATACGCAGTATTTT
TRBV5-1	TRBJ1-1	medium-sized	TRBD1	CASSQQGASTEAFF	TGCGCCAGCAGCCAACAGGGGGCGAGCACTGAAGCTTTCTTT
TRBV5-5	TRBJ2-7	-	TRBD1	CASLGPGTGSYEQYF	TGTGCCAGCCTCGGTCCAGGGACAGGCTCCTACGAGCAGTACTTC
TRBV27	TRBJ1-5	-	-	CASSSQRGSTNQPQHF	TGTGCCAGCAGTTCCCAAAGGGGCAGCACAAATCAGCCCCAGCATTTT
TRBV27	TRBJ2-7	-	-	CASSFGQGDDEQYF	TGTGCCAGCAGTTTTGGGCAGGGTGACGACGAGCAGTACTTC
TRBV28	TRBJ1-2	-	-	CASSAGTNYGYTF	TGTGCCAGCAGTGCGGGTACTAACTATGGCTACACCTTC
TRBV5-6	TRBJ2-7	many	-	CASSLVGDSYEQYF	TGTGCCAGCAGCTTGGTAGGAGACTCCTACGAGCAGTACTTC
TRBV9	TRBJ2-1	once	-	CASSVQGYEQFF	TGTGCCAGCAGCGTACAGGGCTATGAGCAGTTCTTC
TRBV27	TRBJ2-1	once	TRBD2	CASRSSGGHNEQFF	TGTGCCAGCAGGTCTAGCGGGGGGCACAATGAGCAGTTCTTC
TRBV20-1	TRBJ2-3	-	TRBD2	CSASGLAGPGITDTQYF	TGCAGTGCTAGTGGCCTAGCGGGTCCTGGAATCACAGATACGCAGTATTTT
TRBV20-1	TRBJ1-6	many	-	CSASNQGSSPLHF	TGCAGTGCTAGTAATCAGGGGTCGTCACCCCTCCACTTT
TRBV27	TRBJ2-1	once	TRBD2	CASSFQGLVGYNEQFF	TGTGCCAGCAGTTTCCAGGGACTAGTCGGGTACAATGAGCAGTTCTTC
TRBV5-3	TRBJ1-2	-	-	CARREGVGYGYTF	TGTGCCAGAAGGGAAGGGGTCGGCTATGGCTACACCTTC
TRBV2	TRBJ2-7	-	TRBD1	CASSEETGSGEQYF	TGTGCCAGCAGTGAGGAGACAGGGAGTGGCGAGCAGTACTTC
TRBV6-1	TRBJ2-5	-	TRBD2	CASSEGGTGGRETQYF	TGTGCCAGCAGTGAAGGTGGGACGGGGGGGCGAGAGACCCAGTACTTC
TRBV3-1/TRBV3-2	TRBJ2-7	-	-	CASSQAPARDEQYF	TGTGCCAGCAGCCAAGCCCCCGCCAGGGACGAGCAGTACTTC
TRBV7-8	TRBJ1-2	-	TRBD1	CASSPGDSNYGYTF	TGTGCCAGCAGCCCCGGGGACAGCAACTATGGCTACACCTTC
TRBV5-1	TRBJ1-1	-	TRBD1	CASSPQGGNTEAFF	TGCGCCAGCAGCCCTCAGGGGGGGAACACTGAAGCTTTCTTT
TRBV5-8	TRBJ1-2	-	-	CASSLYPESSYGYTF	TGTGCCAGCAGCTTGTACCCGGAGTCTTCCTATGGCTACACCTTC
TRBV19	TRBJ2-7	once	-	CASSIYVSGNRNEQYF	TGTGCCAGTAGTATTTATGTTTCAGGGAATAGGAACGAGCAGTACTTC
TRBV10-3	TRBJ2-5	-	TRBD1	CAISRGQGAGETQYF	TGTGCCATCAGTAGAGGACAGGGGGCGGGAGAGACCCAGTACTTC
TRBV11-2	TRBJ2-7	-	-	CASCEARHWYEQYF	TGTGCCAGCTGTGAGGCTCGCCATTGGTACGAGCAGTACTTC
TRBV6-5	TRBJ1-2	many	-	CASSYITGGYGYTF	TGTGCCAGCAGTTATATAACAGGTGGATATGGCTACACCTTC
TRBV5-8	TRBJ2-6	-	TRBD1	CASSPPTGPGANVLTF	TGTGCCAGCAGCCCACCGACAGGGCCTGGGGCCAACGTCCTGACTTTC
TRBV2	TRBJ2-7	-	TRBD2	CATRLAGVYEQYF	TGTGCCACTCGACTAGCGGGAGTATACGAGCAGTACTTC
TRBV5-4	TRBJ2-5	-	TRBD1	CASSLDIGTGGETQYF	TGTGCCAGCAGCTTGGATATCGGGACAGGGGGGGAGACCCAGTACTTC
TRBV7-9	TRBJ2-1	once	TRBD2	CASSLGLAGPGRSNNEQFF	TGTGCCAGCAGCCTTGGACTAGCGGGGCCTGGGAGGAGTAACAATGAGCAGTTCTTC
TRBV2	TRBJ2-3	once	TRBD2	CASSERGGAVDTQYF	TGTGCCAGCAGTGAACGCGGGGGGGCAGTAGATACGCAGTATTTT
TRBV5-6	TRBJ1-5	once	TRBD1	CASSLAGTGYQPQHF	TGTGCCAGCAGCTTGGCAGGGACAGGCTACCAGCCCCAGCATTTT
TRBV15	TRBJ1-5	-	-	CATSRGGSNQPQHF	TGTGCCACCAGCAGAGGAGGGAGCAATCAGCCCCAGCATTTT
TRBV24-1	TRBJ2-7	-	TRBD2	CATSDAQREGYEQYF	TGTGCCACCAGTGATGCTCAGCGGGAGGGCTACGAGCAGTACTTC
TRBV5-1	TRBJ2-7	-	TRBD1	CASSFSGGSSYEQYF	TGCGCCAGCAGCTTCTCAGGGGGTAGCTCCTACGAGCAGTACTTC
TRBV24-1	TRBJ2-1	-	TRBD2	CATSDPTSGDYNEQFF	TGTGCCACCAGTGACCCAACTAGCGGCGATTACAATGAGCAGTTCTTC
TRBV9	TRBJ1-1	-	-	CASSVEGGAEAFF	TGTGCCAGCAGCGTTGAGGGAGGAGCTGAAGCTTTCTTT
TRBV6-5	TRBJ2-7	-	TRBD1	CASSSAYRDRGLEQYF	TGTGCCAGCAGTTCGGCCTACCGGGACAGGGGTCTCGAGCAGTACTTC
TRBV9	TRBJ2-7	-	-	CASSVGVGRGREQYF	TGTGCCAGCAGCGTAGGTGTAGGGCGGGGCAGGGAGCAGTACTTC
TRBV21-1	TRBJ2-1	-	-	CASSKGGDRGLTTYLEEQFF	TGTGCCAGCAGCAAAGGAGGGGACAGGGGGCTAACCACCTATCTGGAGGAGCAGTTCTTC
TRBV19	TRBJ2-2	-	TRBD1	CASSTVQGTNTGELFF	TGTGCCAGTAGTACCGTACAGGGGACGAACACCGGGGAGCTGTTTTTT
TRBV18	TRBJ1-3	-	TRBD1	CASSPTGTDSGNTIYF	TGTGCCAGCTCACCCACCGGGACAGACTCTGGAAACACCATATATTTT
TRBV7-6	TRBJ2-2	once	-	CASSLGLPRELFF	TGTGCCAGCAGTTTGGGCCTGCCGCGAGAGCTGTTTTTT
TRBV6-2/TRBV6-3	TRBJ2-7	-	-	CASSYSSRGHYEQYF	TGTGCCAGCAGTTACTCGAGCAGGGGACACTACGAGCAGTACTTC
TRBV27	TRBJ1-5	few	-	CASSLSSGNQPQHF	TGTGCCAGCAGTTTATCGTCGGGCAATCAGCCCCAGCATTTT
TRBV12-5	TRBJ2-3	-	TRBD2	CASGFDSSGGTDTQYF	TGTGCTAGTGGTTTCGACTCTAGCGGGGGCACAGATACGCAGTATTTT